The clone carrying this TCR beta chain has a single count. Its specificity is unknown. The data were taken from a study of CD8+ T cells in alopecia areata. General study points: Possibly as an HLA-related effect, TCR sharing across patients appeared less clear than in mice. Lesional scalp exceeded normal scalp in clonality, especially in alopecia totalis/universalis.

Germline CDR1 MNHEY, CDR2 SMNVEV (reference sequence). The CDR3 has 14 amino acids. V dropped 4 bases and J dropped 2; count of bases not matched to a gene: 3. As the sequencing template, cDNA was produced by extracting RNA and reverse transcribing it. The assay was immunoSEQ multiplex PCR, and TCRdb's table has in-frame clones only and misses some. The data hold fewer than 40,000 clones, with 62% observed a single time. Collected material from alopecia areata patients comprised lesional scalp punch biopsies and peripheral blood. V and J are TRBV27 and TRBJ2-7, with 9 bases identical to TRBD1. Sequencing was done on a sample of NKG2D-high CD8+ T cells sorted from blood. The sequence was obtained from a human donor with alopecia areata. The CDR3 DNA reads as TGTGCCAGCAGTTCCCGGGACAGGGCCTACGAGCAGTACTTC. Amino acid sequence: CASSSRDRAYEQYF.